This T cell receptor (beta chain) was sequenced in a study of blood T cell repertoires in COVID-19. About the research overall: Donors in the United States, Italy and Spain gave samples during acute or convalescent COVID-19. T cells, B-cell-depleted T cells, or PBMCs supplied cDNA or gDNA.

Seattle enrolled patients during active infection and tracked them longitudinally. How the authors handled the data: Reference gene primers were amplified, and this amplification served to estimate nucleated cell counts. Method: immunoSEQ multiplex PCR; TCRdb's copy keeps in-frame clones and lacks some. D and trimming come from the DNA, and the V and J calls and clone size come from that table. The sample has some 310,000 clones, around 90% seen once; the top ten hold roughly 2.9%. A word on this clone: Other DNA sequences of this sample code for an identical CDR3.

V lost 3 bases to trimming and J lost 5 bases, with 16 bases between them. CDR1 is WNHNN, CDR2 SYGVQD, per germline (reference sequence). The CDR3 totals 16 residues. V is TRBV10-1 and J is TRBJ2-2, with a weak D call TRBD1 (5 bases). The sequenced sample was peripheral blood. This TCR was recovered from a woman aged 25 to 45 with COVID-19, enrolled during active disease. The CDR3 DNA sequence: TGCGCCAGCAGTGAAGGCCCGGCAGGGCTAACCGGGGAGCTGTTTTTT. The encoded protein is CASSEGPAGLTGELFF.